This T cell receptor beta chain was observed in a study of T cell responses to AZD1222 COVID-19 vaccine. The study's findings and limits: Donors were mostly white British, more females; clonal diversity possibly underestimated. A reported finding is that nearly half of spike-specific TCRs target unmutated variant regions. Spike-wide coverage was observed for vaccine-associated CD4 TCRs, with dominant responses at 160-218 and 743-854.

Some clones are missing from TCRdb's copy, which holds only in-frame ones; the method was immunoSEQ multiplex PCR. Found here are approximately 170,000 clones, around 87% of them singletons; the top ten hold 6.9%. With regard to this clone: What it binds is not known.

Losses at the gene ends were 5 bases for V and 6 bases for J; bases not matched to a gene: 5. Germline CDR1 reads SGHTA; CDR2 reads FQGNSA. The CDR3 runs to 14 residues. The clonotype originates from an adult in good health. The sample in question was peripheral blood, obtained on day 0 of AZD1222 vaccination. The chain combines TRBV7-2 with TRBJ1-5; 9 nucleotides match TRBD1. CDR3 sequence reads: CASSERTGAQPQHF. For the CDR3, the DNA is TGTGCCAGCAGCGAACGGACAGGGGCTCAGCCCCAGCATTTT.